This is a list of T cell receptor beta chains from one sample in a study of vaccination and CD4 T cells after COVID-19. What these receptors recognize is not known. TCRdb called the PCR reads again in MiXCR, with one record for every CDR3 protein. The repertoire includes some 10,000 distinct CDR3 sequences, roughly 23% of them detected once, and more than 25% sits in the top ten. Sequenced material: CD4+ T cells from blood, cultured in vitro, taken before SARS-CoV-2 vaccination. All receptors derive from a human donor who received a COVID-19 vaccine. CDR3s include the opening cysteine and the closing phenylalanine or tryptophan. The D gene is left open where the match is weak. Only part of the rows carry a size: once, few, many, or a class if the clone is expanded.

D gene	clone size	V gene	J gene	CDR3 DNA	CDR3 protein
TRBD1	NA	TRBV2	TRBJ1-3	TGTGCCAGCAGTGAAGAGGGGGCCTCTGGAAACACCATATATTTT	CASSEEGASGNTIYF
NA	NA	TRBV5-1	TRBJ2-2	TGCGCCAGCAGCTTTACCGGGGCCGGGGAGCTGTTTTTT	CASSFTGAGELFF
NA	medium-sized	TRBV20-1	TRBJ1-2	TGCAGTGCTAGAAAGGGCCCCTATGGCTACACCTTC	CSARKGPYGYTF
NA	few	TRBV5-4	TRBJ1-1	TGTGCCAGCAGCTTGGGGATTATGAACACTGAAGCTTTCTTT	CASSLGIMNTEAFF
NA	NA	TRBV21-1	TRBJ2-6	TGTGCCAGCACACAAACGGAGACAGGGATCTCTGGGGCCAACGTCCTGACTTTC	CASTQTETGISGANVLTF
TRBD1	few	TRBV6-1	TRBJ2-5	TGTGCCAGCAGTCCCGACAGGGCAGGAGGGACCCAGTACTTC	CASSPDRAGGTQYF
TRBD2	NA	TRBV11-2	TRBJ2-7	TGTGCCAGCAGCTTAGTTCGGGCGGGGGGCCCCACCTACGAGCAGTACTTC	CASSLVRAGGPTYEQYF
TRBD1	NA	TRBV12-3/TRBV12-4	TRBJ1-4	TGTGCCAGCAGTTCGACAGGGGGCGTCGAAAAACTGTTTTTT	CASSSTGGVEKLFF
NA	NA	TRBV7-7	TRBJ2-1	TGTGCCAGCAGCGTAACATCGGGGGGCGAGCAGTTCTTC	CASSVTSGGEQFF
TRBD2	NA	TRBV6-1	TRBJ2-1	TGTGCCAGCCAACTAGCGGGGGGGCCCAATGAGCAGTTCTTC	CASQLAGGPNEQFF
NA	NA	TRBV5-1	TRBJ1-5	TGCGCCAGCAGCTTAGGGGGGAGAGATCAGCCCCAGCATTTT	CASSLGGRDQPQHF
NA	NA	TRBV19	TRBJ1-5	TGTGCCAGTAGCCGCCGGGACGGTATTGGGCATGGGCCCCAGCATTTT	CASSRRDGIGHGPQHF
TRBD1	NA	TRBV7-2	TRBJ1-1	TGTGCCAGCAGCTGGAGACAGGGTGAGAACACTGAAGCTTTCTTT	CASSWRQGENTEAFF
TRBD1	few	TRBV19	TRBJ1-4	TGTGCCAGTAGTCGGACAGGGCCGGCTAATGAAAAACTGTTTTTT	CASSRTGPANEKLFF
NA	NA	TRBV6-1	TRBJ2-1	TGTGCCAGCAGTGAACGCGGGGAAGCGCAGTTCTTC	CASSERGEAQFF
NA	NA	TRBV7-2	TRBJ1-2	TGTGCCAGCAGGAAAACAGGCGTCGTTAACTATGGCTACACCTTC	CASRKTGVVNYGYTF
NA	NA	TRBV9	TRBJ2-5	TGTGCCAGCAGCACCACCTCAGGGGCGGGAGAGACCCAGTACTTC	CASSTTSGAGETQYF
NA	NA	TRBV12-3/TRBV12-4	TRBJ1-2	TGTGCCAGCTCCGGGTGGGAGGGGGGCTACACCTTC	CASSGWEGGYTF
NA	NA	TRBV5-1	TRBJ2-5	TGCGCCAGCAGCTTGGCCGGGGACCCCCAAGAGACCCAGTACTTC	CASSLAGDPQETQYF
TRBD1	few	TRBV20-1	TRBJ1-6	TGCAGTGCTCGACCGGGACAGGGTAATTCACCCCTCCACTTT	CSARPGQGNSPLHF
NA	few	TRBV20-1	TRBJ2-3	TGCAGTGCTAGATCAGACGGCGCTAGCACAGATACGCAGTATTTT	CSARSDGASTDTQYF
NA	NA	TRBV20-1	TRBJ2-1	TGCAGTCTAATGAACACCAGGTTACAACAGGCTGAGCAGTTCTTC	CSLMNTRLQQAEQFF
TRBD1	NA	TRBV2	TRBJ1-5	TGTGCCAGCAGTCCCCGGGACAGCGAATATAGCAATCAGCCCCAGCATTTT	CASSPRDSEYSNQPQHF
NA	NA	TRBV25-1	TRBJ1-1	TGTGCCAGCAGTGAATTGGGACACCAGGGGAACACTGAAGCTTTCTTT	CASSELGHQGNTEAFF
NA	few	TRBV7-9	TRBJ2-4	TGTGCCAGCAGCTTAGTCCTAGGTGACAAAAACATTCAGTACTTC	CASSLVLGDKNIQYF
TRBD1	NA	TRBV6-5	TRBJ2-7	TGTGCCAGCAGTTACTTGCAGGGGGCGGGGGAGCAGTACTTC	CASSYLQGAGEQYF
TRBD1	few	TRBV6-1	TRBJ1-1	TGTGCCAGCATTCACGACAGGGGCACGGCTGAAGCTTTCTTT	CASIHDRGTAEAFF
TRBD2	NA	TRBV20-1	TRBJ2-1	TGCAGTGCGACTAGCGGGGGGGAGTACAATGAGCAGTTCTTC	CSATSGGEYNEQFF
TRBD1	few	TRBV24-1	TRBJ2-2	TGTGCCACCAGTGTAACAGGGGGGACCGGGGAGCTGTTTTTT	CATSVTGGTGELFF
NA	NA	TRBV5-1	TRBJ1-1	TGCGCCAGCAGCTCCCGACCGCGCCAGGGCGGAGACACTGAAGCTTTCTTT	CASSSRPRQGGDTEAFF
TRBD1	NA	TRBV30	TRBJ1-5	TGTGCCTGGAGTGTAGGTTCCGTGCAGGGGGCGGATCAGCCCCAGCATTTT	CAWSVGSVQGADQPQHF
NA	NA	TRBV10-1	TRBJ2-3	TGCGCCAGCAGTGAGTCATCCACCAGGTCGGATACGCAGTATTTT	CASSESSTRSDTQYF
TRBD1	few	TRBV2	TRBJ1-6	TGTGCCAGCACTCTTGACAGGGTTGATAATTCACCCCTCCACTTT	CASTLDRVDNSPLHF
NA	NA	TRBV19	TRBJ1-1	TGTGCCAGTAGTCCCCGGAGGGGGGCAGGTGGCACTGAAGCTTTCTTT	CASSPRRGAGGTEAFF
NA	NA	TRBV7-8	TRBJ1-3	TGTGCCAGCAGCTTAGCAGGGGCTGGAAACACCATATATTTT	CASSLAGAGNTIYF
NA	NA	TRBV30	TRBJ2-7	TGTGCCTGGACAGGGCCCAACGAGCAGTACTTC	CAWTGPNEQYF
TRBD1	NA	TRBV28	TRBJ1-6	TGTGCCACCCAGGGGGCTAATTCACCCCCCCACTTT	CATQGANSPPHF
TRBD2	NA	TRBV5-4	TRBJ2-5	TGTGCCAGCAGCCGGACTAGCGGGGAGACCCAGTACTTC	CASSRTSGETQYF
NA	medium-sized	TRBV6-1	TRBJ2-3	TGTGCCAGCAAACAGACTAGGTGGACAGATACGCAGTATTTT	CASKQTRWTDTQYF
NA	few	TRBV19	TRBJ2-4	TGTGCCAGTAGTATCCGTAGAATCGGCATTCAGTACTTC	CASSIRRIGIQYF
TRBD1	NA	TRBV18	TRBJ2-2	TGTGCCAGCTCACCCAACAGGGGAGAGACCGGGGAGCTGTTTTTT	CASSPNRGETGELFF
TRBD1	NA	TRBV5-1	TRBJ2-7	TGCGCCAGCAGCGCTATACAGGGGTCTGACGAGCAGTACTTC	CASSAIQGSDEQYF
NA	few	TRBV5-6	TRBJ1-2	TGTGCCAGCAGCTTGGTTCAGGGCTATGGCTACACCTTC	CASSLVQGYGYTF
TRBD1	once	TRBV4-1	TRBJ1-6	TGCGCCAGCAGGGTTGGACAGGGTGTTTCCTATAATTCACCCCTCCACTTT	CASRVGQGVSYNSPLHF
NA	NA	TRBV6-1	TRBJ2-5	TGTGCCAGCAGTGGCCTCTACATAGAGACCCAGTACTTC	CASSGLYIETQYF
NA	NA	TRBV6-5	TRBJ2-5	TGTGCCAGCAGTTACTCCCAGGGTAGTATGAAGACCCAGTACTTC	CASSYSQGSMKTQYF
TRBD2	NA	TRBV20-1	TRBJ2-3	TGCAGTGCTACTCACCCCCCGGGACTAGCGGGGGCGCGCACAGATACGCAGTATTTT	CSATHPPGLAGARTDTQYF
NA	NA	TRBV9	TRBJ2-7	TGTGCCAGCAGCGAGCTAGGCTACTCCTACGAGCAGTACTTC	CASSELGYSYEQYF